A single TCR beta chain is shown here with its context. This clonotype was counted many times. Its target antigen remains unknown. Qualities for individual bases were not recorded, and no much larger clone is one base off. The sample originates from a study of T cells in Graves' hyperthyroidism and ophthalmopathy (dated by TCRdb to between 2018 and 2021). Regarding the research as a whole: Peripheral blood samples were taken at the time of initial diagnosis, prior to any treatment. To identify TCR V-J signatures that set the groups apart, the researchers used a discovery cohort of roughly 100 patients, made up of 40 to 45 with Graves' ophthalmopathy and some 60 with stable Graves' hyperthyroidism. The paper describes TCR Vbeta CDR3 sequencing of 120 to 150 peripheral blood samples, made up of around 41 ophthalmopathy patients, 70 to 80 hyperthyroidism patients and 17 progressor patients. The roughly 99 discovery patients were divided at random into training and test sets in a 7:3 ratio. Prospective prediction of ophthalmopathy was tested in an independent validation cohort of fewer than 20 hyperthyroidism patients and 17 patients who later progressed to ophthalmopathy. After blood sampling, hyperthyroidism patients were treated with methimazole at a starting dose of 30 mg daily, and ophthalmopathy patients were treated with high-dose intravenous methylprednisolone. In over five Graves' hyperthyroidism patients, the study also compared T-cell repertoires from thyroid tissue with T-cell repertoires from blood.

Amplification of TCR beta CDR3 regions was carried out from RNA transcripts. A first-round RT-PCR of the TCR CDR3 used the HTBI primer set with the Qiagen OneStep RT-PCR kit. A second multiplex PCR round built the libraries, followed by size selection and purification. Paired-end sequencing of the libraries was performed with 100 bp reads on an Illumina HiSeq2000. Per the authors' processing: SOAPnuke was used to process the raw data, throwing out any read that contained adapters or uncalled bases, had a mean Phred below 15, or lacked an exact constant-primer or identifier match. High-quality paired reads were merged with COPE v1.2.5, and unique nucleotide sequences were defined as clonotypes. MiTCR v1.1 was used to align clonotypes to the IMGT TRBV, TRBD and TRBJ reference segments. The analysis included only V-J combinations with a frequency above 0.0001, which together covered more than 99% of the repertoires. The TCS score was defined as the ratio of F50 (clonal expansion) to E x V (chaos), calculated using BLOSUM62-based TCRdist between CDR3 peptides within each V-J. Welch's t-statistics and random forest reduced approximately 520 V-J features to 10 to 15, which were used in a naive Bayes classifier (R e1071). The raw public reads went through TCRdb reprocessing: fastp at Q25, MiXCR clone calling, in-frame beta chains kept. Each record represents a unique CDR3 protein, reported with the most common genes and DNA among its rows. The V and J calls were determined by TCRdb, not by the authors. Across this sample there are fewer than 250,000 distinct CDR3 sequences, with over 20% seen only once. About a third of the sample belongs to the ten largest clones.

Broader findings and caveats from the paper: Sample size was not statistically predetermined, and blinding of investigators to group allocation was not performed. Most expanded thyroid clonotypes (frequency above 0.001) were also found in blood, which suggests that blood repertoires may mirror thyroid immune responses. During validation, the model predicted progression to ophthalmopathy a median of roughly 7.1 months ahead of onset, with approximately 70% sensitivity and under 85% specificity. In cross-validation, a model built on a 13 V-J signature told ophthalmopathy apart from stable hyperthyroidism with approximately 91% sensitivity and roughly 82% specificity, and in testing the same model reached 80%/75%.

In the ophthalmopathy patients, disease was moderately to severely active, with a Clinical Activity Score of 3 or more, a NOSPECS grade of 4 or more, and a duration of less than 3 months. The study excluded patients with uncontrolled infections, other autoimmune diseases, pregnancy or lactation. Diagnoses were based on clinical symptoms, serum thyroxine and TRAb, thyroid ultrasound and orbital computed tomography. PBMCs were isolated from 7.5 to 10 ml of fresh peripheral blood by Ficoll-Paque density gradient centrifugation. Total RNA was extracted using Trizol reagent, and RNA quality was assessed on an Agilent 2100 Bioanalyzer. The clonotype was recovered from a woman in her thirties or forties with Graves' ophthalmopathy. Sequences were obtained from blood.

The DNA is TGTGCCAGCAGCTTAGCGAGGTCAGGGAGTCAGCCCCAGCATTTT. This gives the protein CASSLARSGSQPQHF. The sequence links TRBV7-8 to TRBJ1-5, with TRBD1 tentatively as D gene (5 bases match). The germline V gene gives CDR1 as SGHVS and CDR2 as FQNEAQ. V was cut back by 0 bases and J by 6 bases, leaving a gap of 12 bases between them. The CDR3 contains 15 residues, cysteine and phenylalanine counted. The entry retains the CDR3 DNA only, 45 bases that are in frame from base 1.